Following are 22 T cell receptor beta chains from one sample sequenced in a study of T cells in Graves' hyperthyroidism and ophthalmopathy. From RNA transcripts, TCR beta CDR3 regions were amplified. HTBI primers were employed in a first-round RT-PCR of the TCR CDR3. Via MiXCR, TCRdb re-called the multiplex PCR reads, giving one row per CDR3 protein. The table has a few hundred thousand distinct CDR3 sequences, approximately 14% seen once. Source material: blood. The origin of the receptors is a middle-aged woman with Graves' ophthalmopathy.

This rearrangement joins TRBV3-1 to TRBJ2-1; D remains unclear. V was pared by 0 bases and J by 8 bases, with 23 bases between. Germline V gives CDR1 LGHDT, CDR2 YNNKEL (reference sequence). This CDR3 contains 18 residues. The CDR3 DNA reads as TGTGCCAGCAGCCAAGATCTTTTACCAGAGCCTAATCGTGATGAGCAGTTCTTC. It encodes CASSQDLLPEPNRDEQFF.

This clonotype was seen repeatedly, ten times or more. The chain carries TRBV30 and TRBJ1-2, with D maybe TRBD1 (5 bases). Looked up from germline, CDR1 is GTSNPN and CDR2 is SVGIG (reference sequence). V gave up 1 base and J gave up 7 bases, with 10 bases separating them. The CDR3 spans 12 residues. CDR3 residues: CAWSAGQAGYTF. The CDR3 nucleotides are TGTGCCTGGAGTGCAGGGCAGGCTGGCTACACCTTC. Drawing the rest from reference TRBV30 and TRBJ1-2, the complete variable domain is SQTIHQWPATLVQPVGSPLSLECTVEGTSNPNLYWYRQAAGRGLQLLFYSVGIGQISSEVPQNLSASRPQDRQFILSSKKLLLSDSGFYLCAWSAGQAGYTFGSGTRLTVV.

Note on this clonotype: Just one base apart from a much larger clone, this may be a read error. The chain joins TRBV3-1 to TRBJ1-2, with 10 nucleotides matching TRBD1. Germline V CDR1 and CDR2: LGHDT, YNNKEL (reference sequence). V was pared by 4 bases and J by 7 bases, with 9 bases of the junction left unmatched. The CDR3 spans 15 residues. CDR3 residues: CASSPLGQGSCGYTF. CDR3 sequence (DNA): TGTGCCAGCAGCCCCTTGGGACAGGGGTCGTGTGGCTACACCTTC.

This clonotype was seen at least ten times. The chain joins TRBV28 to TRBJ1-4; TRBD1 aligns across 7 bases. The CDR3 has 17 amino acids. CDR1 MDHEN and CDR2 SYDVKM come from the germline V gene. Trimming removed 1 base from V and 2 bases from J; junction bases left unmatched: 7. The CDR3: CASSLLAGGETNEKLFF. In DNA form, the CDR3 reads TGTGCCAGCAGTTTATTGGCAGGGGGTGAGACTAATGAAAAACTGTTTTTT. The entire variable domain, with the rest obtained from reference TRBV28 and TRBJ1-4, is as follows: DVKVTQSSRYLVKRTGEKVFLECVQDMDHENMFWYRQDPGLGLRLIYFSYDVKMKEKGDIPEGYSVSREKKERFSLILESASTNQTSMYLCASSLLAGGETNEKLFFGSGTQLSVL.

This clonotype was observed at least ten times. The J gene is TRBJ2-7, the V gene TRBV12-3 or TRBV12-4; no definite D call. CDR3 length: 14 residues. The ends were cut back, 8 bases at V and 0 bases at J, with 14 bases in the middle. CDR3 nucleotides: TGTGCCAGCTCATATCAGGCAAGCTCCTACGAGCAGTACTTC. It yields the protein CASSYQASSYEQYF.

This clonotype was picked up a small number of times. The chain has TRBV4-1 and TRBJ2-2, with unresolved D. CDR3 length: 13 residues. Germline V gene data show CDR1 as MGHRA and CDR2 as YSYEKL. Trimming left V 5 bases short and J 6 bases short, with 10 bases between. The CDR3 DNA sequence: TGCGCCAGCAGCTATGGGCCGCCCGGGGAGCTGTTTTTT. Amino acid sequence: CASSYGPPGELFF.

This clonotype was seen repeatedly, ten times or more. The chain recombines TRBV15 with TRBJ2-7; D unclear. Germline lookup yields CDR1 LNHNV and CDR2 YYDKDF (reference sequence). The CDR3 sequence is 16 residues long. The ends were cut back, 5 bases at V and 0 bases at J, with 17 bases in the middle. The CDR3 loop reads CATSSARSIGSYEQYF. The CDR3 nucleotides read TGTGCCACCAGCTCGGCGAGGTCGATCGGCTCCTACGAGCAGTACTTC.

This clonotype was detected many times. In DNA, the CDR3 is TGCAGTGCTAGAGATTGGCAGGGGGAGGGCATAGGCTACACCTTC. Encoded protein: CSARDWQGEGIGYTF. V is TRBV20-1 and J is TRBJ1-2, with 7 positions matching TRBD1. CDR1 and CDR2 from the germline V gene are DFQATT and SNEGSKA (reference sequence). The length of the CDR3 is 15 residues. J gave up 8 bases and V 0 bases, and 12 bases lay outside the gene matches.

The table lists this clonotype with a few counts. The chain recombines TRBV3-1 with TRBJ2-1; possibly TRBD2 for D (7 bases). The CDR3 extends over 16 amino acids. Trimming shortened V by 4 bases and J by 0 bases, and 13 bases separated the two germline ends. From germline, CDR1 is LGHDT and CDR2 YNNKEL (reference sequence). The CDR3 DNA follows: TGTGCCAGCAGCCCCGTGGGGGGGCGCTCCTACAATGAGCAGTTCTTC. Translated, it gives CASSPVGGRSYNEQFF.

This clonotype was seen repeatedly, ten times or more. The CDR3 loop reads CASRDSSSGNTIYF. CDR3 sequence (DNA): TGTGCCAGCAGGGACAGCAGCTCTGGAAACACCATATATTTT. This chain uses TRBV12-3 or TRBV12-4 with TRBJ1-3; a weak D match, TRBD1 (6 bases). The CDR3 runs to 14 residues. The ends were cut back, 6 bases at V and 0 bases at J, with 9 bases in the middle.

The table lists this clonotype with many counts. V and J are TRBV7-9 and TRBJ1-1, with TRBD1 matching 7 bases. The CDR3 contains 14 residues. The germline gives CDR1 SEHNR, CDR2 FQNEAQ (reference sequence). V shed 5 bases and J 0 bases; nucleotides not matched to a gene: 3. This chain's CDR3 is CASSPGQLNTEAFF. CDR3 nucleotides: TGTGCCAGCAGCCCGGGACAGCTGAACACTGAAGCTTTCTTT. The entire variable domain, with the rest obtained from reference TRBV7-9 and TRBJ1-1, is as follows: DTGVSQNPRHKITKRGQNVTFRCDPISEHNRLYWYRQTLGQGPEFLTYFQNEAQLEKSRLLSDRFSAERPKGSFSTLEIQRTEQGDSAMYLCASSPGQLNTEAFFGQGTRLTVV.

J is TRBJ1-2 and V is TRBV2, with a tentative D call TRBD1 (5 bases). The CDR3 is 13 amino acids. Trimming left V 4 bases short and J 5 bases short, with 11 bases between. In germline, CDR1 is SNHLY, CDR2 FYNNEI. CDR3 DNA sequence: TGTGCCAGCAGTGGACGGGGCCCATATGGCTACACCTTC. This gives the protein CASSGRGPYGYTF.

A word on this clonotype: A clone one base away is much larger, so this may be a read error. This chain uses TRBV2 with TRBJ2-1, with 9 positions matching TRBD2. This CDR3 spans 15 amino acids. Germline CDR1 SNHLY, CDR2 FYNNEI. Germline trimming cut 1 base from V and 6 bases from J; bases unmatched to any gene: 4. The CDR3 region has the DNA TGTGCCAGCAGTGAAGGGGGCGGGGGGGGCAATGAGCAGTTCTTC. Residues: CASSEGGGGGNEQFF.

In its sample, this clonotype was seen many times. This rearrangement joins TRBV7-6 to TRBJ1-1, with D possibly being TRBD1 (5 bases). The CDR3 has 14 residues. The germline CDR1 and CDR2 sequences are SGHVS and FNYEAQ. Trimming shortened V by 2 bases and J by 0 bases, and 7 bases separated the two germline ends. As DNA, the CDR3 is TGTGCCAGCAGCTTAACGACAGTGAACACTGAAGCTTTCTTT. The encoded protein is CASSLTTVNTEAFF. The variable domain in full, completed from reference TRBV7-6 and TRBJ1-1, reads GAGVSQSPRYKVTKRGQDVALRCDPISGHVSLYWYRQALGQGPEFLTYFNYEAQQDKSGLPNDRFSAERPEGSISTLTIQRTEQRDSAMYRCASSLTTVNTEAFFGQGTRLTVV.

The chain joins TRBV6-5 to TRBJ1-2; possibly TRBD1 for D (5 bases). From germline, CDR1 is MNHEY and CDR2 SVGAGI. This CDR3 is 14 amino acids long. Trimming shortened V by 1 base and J by 7 bases, and 13 bases separated the two germline ends. The CDR3 DNA follows: TGTGCCAGCAGTTACTTCCCAGGGAGGGCTGGCTACACCTTC. It is translated as CASSYFPGRAGYTF.

Here the CDR3 DNA reads TGTGCCTCACAGACCGGGACAGGGGGGTCCTACGAGCAGTACTTC. The encoded protein is CASQTGTGGSYEQYF. This rearrangement joins TRBV28 to TRBJ2-7, with TRBD1 matching 11 bases. The CDR3 is made up of 15 amino acids. V dropped 11 bases and J dropped 1; count of bases not matched to a gene: 10. Germline CDR1 reads MDHEN; CDR2 reads SYDVKM.

With respect to this clonotype: A much larger clone is a single base away; this may be a read error. This chain joins TRBV12-3 or TRBV12-4 and TRBJ2-1; 10 bases map to TRBD2. The CDR3 totals 15 residues. Germline trimming cut 10 bases from V and 8 bases from J; bases unmatched to any gene: 14. The CDR3 protein is CANGPLAGASDEQFF. The CDR3 DNA reads as TGTGCCAACGGTCCCCTAGCGGGGGCTTCGGATGAGCAGTTCTTC.

This clonotype has ten or more counts. This chain links TRBV20-1 with TRBJ2-1; D could derive from TRBD1 or TRBD2 (6 bases each). Germline CDR1 and CDR2: DFQATT and SNEGSKA (reference sequence). V was shortened by 6 bases and J by 4 bases, with 22 bases between the two germline ends. The CDR3 extends over 16 amino acids. This CDR3 is CSAPEARRGEYNEQFF. The DNA for the CDR3 is TGCAGTGCCCCCGAAGCGCGTAGGGGGGAGTACAATGAGCAGTTCTTC.

This clonotype was seen a few times. The chain recombines TRBV20-1 with TRBJ1-1, with D uncertain. The CDR3 length is 13 residues. Trimming shortened V by 7 bases and J by 4 bases, and 16 bases separated the two germline ends. Per germline, CDR1 DFQATT and CDR2 SNEGSKA (reference sequence). The CDR3 loop is CSGVGFESTEAFF. The CDR3 DNA reads TGCAGTGGGGTGGGGTTCGAGAGCACTGAAGCTTTCTTT.

V and J are TRBV19 and TRBJ1-5; D remains unclear. V was shortened by 3 bases and J by 1 base, with 10 bases between the two germline ends. Germline values: CDR1 LNHDA, CDR2 SQIVND (reference sequence). The CDR3 has 15 amino acids. The CDR3 loop is CASSMRAVSNQPQHF. In DNA form, the CDR3 reads TGTGCCAGTAGTATGCGGGCTGTAAGCAATCAGCCCCAGCATTTT.

The table lists this clonotype with a few counts. V and J are TRBV9 and TRBJ2-3; 10 bases align to TRBD1. Looked up from germline, CDR1 is SGDLS and CDR2 is YYNGEE. The V segment lost 0 bases and the J segment 1 base; nucleotides outside the gene matches: 2. CDR3 length: 16 residues. The CDR3 reads CASSVAGTGGTDTQYF. For the CDR3, the DNA is TGTGCCAGCAGCGTAGCCGGGACAGGGGGCACAGATACGCAGTATTTT.

The sample holds many counts of this clonotype. This chain links TRBV28 with TRBJ1-1; 7 bases line up with TRBD1. In germline, CDR1 is MDHEN, CDR2 SYDVKM. With V trimmed by 9 bases and J by 5 bases, 6 bases remained unmatched. This CDR3 region has 12 residues. DNA of the CDR3: TGTGCCAGTTACAGGGGAGGAACTGAAGCTTTCTTT. As protein: CASYRGGTEAFF.